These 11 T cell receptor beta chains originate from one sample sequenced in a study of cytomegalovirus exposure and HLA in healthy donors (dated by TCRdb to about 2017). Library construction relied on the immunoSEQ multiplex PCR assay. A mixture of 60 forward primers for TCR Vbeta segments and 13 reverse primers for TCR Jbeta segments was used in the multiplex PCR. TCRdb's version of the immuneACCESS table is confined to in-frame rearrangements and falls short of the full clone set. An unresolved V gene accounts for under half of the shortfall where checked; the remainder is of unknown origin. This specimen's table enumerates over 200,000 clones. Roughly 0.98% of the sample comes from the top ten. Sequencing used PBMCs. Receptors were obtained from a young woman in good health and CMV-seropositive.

CDR3 protein: CASSPSTGGNYGYTF. The CDR3, as DNA: TGTGCCAGCTCACCCTCGACAGGGGGAAACTATGGCTACACCTTC. The chain employs TRBV18 and TRBJ1-2; TRBD1 matches at 9 bases. V shed 3 bases and J 2 bases; nucleotides not matched to a gene: 4. The CDR3 runs 15 residues. CDR1 is KGHSH, CDR2 LQKENI, per germline.

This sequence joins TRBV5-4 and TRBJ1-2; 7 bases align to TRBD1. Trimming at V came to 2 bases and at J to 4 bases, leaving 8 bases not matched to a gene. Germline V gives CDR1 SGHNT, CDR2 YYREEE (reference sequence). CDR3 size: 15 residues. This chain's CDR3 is CASSFPGQRVYGYTF. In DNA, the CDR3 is TGTGCCAGCAGCTTTCCGGGACAGCGGGTCTATGGCTACACCTTC.

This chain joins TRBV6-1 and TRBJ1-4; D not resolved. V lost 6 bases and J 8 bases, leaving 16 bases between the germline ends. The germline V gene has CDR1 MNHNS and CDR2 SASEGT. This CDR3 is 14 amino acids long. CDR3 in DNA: TGTGCCAGCAGCGAGCCCTATCCCCAAGAAAAACTGTTTTTT. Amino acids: CASSEPYPQEKLFF.

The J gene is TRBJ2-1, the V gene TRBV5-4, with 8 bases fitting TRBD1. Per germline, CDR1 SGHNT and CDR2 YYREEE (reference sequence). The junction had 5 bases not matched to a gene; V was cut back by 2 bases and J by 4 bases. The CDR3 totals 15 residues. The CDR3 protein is CASSFGRGQYNEQFF. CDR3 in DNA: TGTGCCAGCAGCTTCGGCAGGGGGCAATACAATGAGCAGTTCTTC.

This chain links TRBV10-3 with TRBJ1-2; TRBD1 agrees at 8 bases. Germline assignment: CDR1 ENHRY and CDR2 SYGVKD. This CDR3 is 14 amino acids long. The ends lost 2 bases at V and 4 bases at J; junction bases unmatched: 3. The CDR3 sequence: CAISEGQGTYGYTF. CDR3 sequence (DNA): TGTGCCATCAGTGAGGGACAGGGCACCTATGGCTACACCTTC.

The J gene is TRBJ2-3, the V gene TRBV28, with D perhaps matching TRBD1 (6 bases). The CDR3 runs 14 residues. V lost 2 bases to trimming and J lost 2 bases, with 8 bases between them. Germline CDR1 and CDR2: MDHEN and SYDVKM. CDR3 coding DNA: TGTGCCAGCAGTTTAGACAGGAACACAGATACGCAGTATTTT. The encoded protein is CASSLDRNTDTQYF.

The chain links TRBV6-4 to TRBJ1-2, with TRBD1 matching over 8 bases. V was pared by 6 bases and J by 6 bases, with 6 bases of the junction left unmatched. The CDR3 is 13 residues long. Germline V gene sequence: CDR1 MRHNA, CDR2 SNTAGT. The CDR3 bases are TGTGCCAGCAGGGCAGGGGGCGATGATGGCTACACCTTC. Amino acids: CASRAGGDDGYTF.

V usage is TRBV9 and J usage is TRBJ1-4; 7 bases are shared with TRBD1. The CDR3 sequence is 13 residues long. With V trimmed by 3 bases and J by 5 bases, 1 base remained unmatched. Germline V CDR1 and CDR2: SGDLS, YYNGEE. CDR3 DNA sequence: TGTGCCAGCAGCGCACAGGGGAATGAAAAACTGTTTTTT. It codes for CASSAQGNEKLFF.

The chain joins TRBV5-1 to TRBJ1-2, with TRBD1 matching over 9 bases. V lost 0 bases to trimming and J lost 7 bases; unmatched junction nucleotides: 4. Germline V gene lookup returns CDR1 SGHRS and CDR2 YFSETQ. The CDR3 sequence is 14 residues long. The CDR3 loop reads CASSLEGQGVGYTF. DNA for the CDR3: TGCGCCAGCAGCTTGGAGGGACAGGGTGTTGGCTACACCTTC.

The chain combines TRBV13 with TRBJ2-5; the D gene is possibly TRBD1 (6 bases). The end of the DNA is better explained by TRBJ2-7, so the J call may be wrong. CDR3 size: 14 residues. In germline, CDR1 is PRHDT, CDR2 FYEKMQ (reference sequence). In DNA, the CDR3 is TGTGCCAGCAGCTTAGGAGGAGAGGGGGACGAGCAGTACTTC. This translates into CASSLGGEGDEQYF.

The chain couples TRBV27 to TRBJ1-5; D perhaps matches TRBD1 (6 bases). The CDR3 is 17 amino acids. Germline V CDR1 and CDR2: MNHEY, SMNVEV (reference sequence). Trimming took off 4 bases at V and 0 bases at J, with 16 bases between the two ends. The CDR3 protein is CASSYRAGALSNQPQHF. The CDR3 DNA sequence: TGTGCCAGCAGTTACCGGGCAGGGGCCCTTAGCAATCAGCCCCAGCATTTT.